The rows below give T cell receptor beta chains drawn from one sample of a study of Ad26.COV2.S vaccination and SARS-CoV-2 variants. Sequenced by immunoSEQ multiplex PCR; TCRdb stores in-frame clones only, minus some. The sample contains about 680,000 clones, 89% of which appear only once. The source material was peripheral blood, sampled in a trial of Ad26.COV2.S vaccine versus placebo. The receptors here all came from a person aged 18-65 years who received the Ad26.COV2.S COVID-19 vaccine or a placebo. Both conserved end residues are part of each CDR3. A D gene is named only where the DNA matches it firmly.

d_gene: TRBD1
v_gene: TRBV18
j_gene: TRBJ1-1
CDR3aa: CASSPNRGYTEAFF

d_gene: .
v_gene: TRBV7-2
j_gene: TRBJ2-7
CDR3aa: CASSRDGSYEQYF

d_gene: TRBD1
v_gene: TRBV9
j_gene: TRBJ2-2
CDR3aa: CASSVKLTGQDLGGELFF

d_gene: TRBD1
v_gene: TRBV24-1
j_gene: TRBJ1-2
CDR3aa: CATSEFDRAYGYTF

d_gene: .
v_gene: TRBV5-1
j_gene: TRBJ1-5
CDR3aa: CASSLVPSNQPQHF

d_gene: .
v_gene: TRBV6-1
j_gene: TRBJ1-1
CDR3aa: CASSDTYPISDEAFF

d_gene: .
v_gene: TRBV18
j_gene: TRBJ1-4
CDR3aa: CASSPQYQATNEKLFF

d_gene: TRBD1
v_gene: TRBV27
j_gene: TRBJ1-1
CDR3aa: CASSLTGQGYTEAFF

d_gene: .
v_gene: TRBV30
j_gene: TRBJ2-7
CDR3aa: CAWSPTEYEQYF

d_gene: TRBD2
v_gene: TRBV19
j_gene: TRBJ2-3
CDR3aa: CASSIVTSGRRDTQYF

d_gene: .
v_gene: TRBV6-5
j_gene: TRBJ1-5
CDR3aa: CASKTRDNQPQHF

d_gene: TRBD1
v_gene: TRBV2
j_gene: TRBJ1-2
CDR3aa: CAQEGAVLGGYTF

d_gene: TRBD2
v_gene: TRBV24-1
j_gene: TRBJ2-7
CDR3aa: CATSTRTSGRFEQYF

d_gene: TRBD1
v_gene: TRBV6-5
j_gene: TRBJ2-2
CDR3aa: CASGRTGNTGELFF

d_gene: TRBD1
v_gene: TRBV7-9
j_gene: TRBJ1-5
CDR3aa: CASPRGQGGNQPQHF

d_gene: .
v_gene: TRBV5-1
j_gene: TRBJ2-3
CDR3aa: CASRDLRQPETDTQYF

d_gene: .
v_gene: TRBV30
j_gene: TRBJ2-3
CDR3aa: CAWSVLQDTQYF

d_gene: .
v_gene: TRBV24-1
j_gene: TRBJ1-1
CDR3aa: CATSDRDVLPAFF

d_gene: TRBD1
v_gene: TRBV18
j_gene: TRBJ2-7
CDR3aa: CASSPDWQGAFVPYEQYF